The 5 T cell receptor beta chains below come from one sample, sequenced in a study of a mutant IDH1 vaccine in newly diagnosed glioma. TCRdb's table, derived via immunoSEQ multiplex PCR, lists solely in-frame clones and lacks some. Of around 39,000 clones listed, roughly 83% are singletons. Time point: week 23, last vaccination. In the vaccine, a single dose held 300 ug of the mutant IDH1 20-mer peptide, along with topical imiquimod. These TCRs are of unknown antigen specificity. The material sequenced was PBMCs, taken from a glioma patient whose treatment included an IDH1 peptide vaccine. These receptors were collected from a woman aged 18-30 years with glioma. Some clones in this sample may be carry-over from other donors' samples.

The chain recombines TRBV4-3 with TRBJ2-3, with 10 positions matching TRBD2. Germline V CDR1 and CDR2: LGHNA, YSLEER. CDR3 length equals 17 residues. V was pared by 0 bases and J by 5 bases, with 8 bases of the junction left unmatched. The CDR3 DNA reads TGCGCCAGCAGCCAAGATTGGGCTAGCGGGGGCGTAGATACGCAGTATTTT. Its protein product is CASSQDWASGGVDTQYF.

CDR3 in amino acids: CARASGDRGQYSPLHF. As DNA, the CDR3 is TGTGCCAGGGCGTCGGGCGACAGGGGGCAATATTCACCCCTCCACTTT. This rearrangement joins TRBV21-1 to TRBJ1-6; the table's D gene call, TRBD1, was not cross checked with the DNA. TRBV21-1 is termed a pseudogene. CDR3 length: 16 residues.

V usage is TRBV27 and J usage is TRBJ1-1; D ambiguous. The ends were cut back, 6 bases at V and 5 bases at J, with 16 bases in the middle. CDR3 length: 14 residues. From germline, CDR1 is MNHEY and CDR2 SMNVEV (reference sequence). CDR3 sequence: CASSSRNPSTEAFF. DNA of the CDR3: TGTGCCAGCAGCTCCAGAAATCCTTCGACTGAAGCTTTCTTT.

The chain carries TRBV18 and TRBJ2-3; TRBD2 matches at 7 bases. The V segment lost 2 bases and the J segment 2 bases; nucleotides outside the gene matches: 13. The CDR3 is 18 residues long. Germline loops: CDR1 KGHSH, CDR2 LQKENI. The CDR3 loop reads CASSPTGLPPPFTDTQYF. The DNA for the CDR3 is TGTGCCAGCTCACCAACGGGACTACCCCCACCATTCACAGATACGCAGTATTTT.

The chain is built from TRBV6-5 and TRBJ1-5; D is perhaps TRBD1 (5 bases). The CDR3 totals 14 residues. V was shortened by 6 bases and J by 9 bases, with 18 bases between the two germline ends. Germline lookup yields CDR1 MNHEY and CDR2 SVGAGI. CDR3 sequence reads: CASRAGGGEWPQHF. The CDR3 DNA is TGTGCCAGCAGGGCTGGGGGGGGAGAGTGGCCCCAGCATTTT.